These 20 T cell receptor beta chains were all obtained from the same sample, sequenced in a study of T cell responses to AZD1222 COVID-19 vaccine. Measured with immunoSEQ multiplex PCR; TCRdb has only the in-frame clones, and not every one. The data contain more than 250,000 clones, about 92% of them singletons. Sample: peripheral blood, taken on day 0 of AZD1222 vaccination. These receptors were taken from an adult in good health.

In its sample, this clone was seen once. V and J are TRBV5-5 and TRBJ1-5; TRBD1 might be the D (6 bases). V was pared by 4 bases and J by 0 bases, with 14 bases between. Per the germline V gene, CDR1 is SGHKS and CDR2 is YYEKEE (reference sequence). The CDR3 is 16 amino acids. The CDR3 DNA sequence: TGTGCCAGCAGCGGATCCACAGGGTATAGCAATCAGCCCCAGCATTTT. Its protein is CASSGSTGYSNQPQHF.

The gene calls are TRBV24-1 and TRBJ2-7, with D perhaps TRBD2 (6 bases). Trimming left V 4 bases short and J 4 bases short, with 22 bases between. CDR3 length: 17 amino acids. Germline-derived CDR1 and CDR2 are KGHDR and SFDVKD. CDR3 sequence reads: CATSDPFQGLRDYEQYF. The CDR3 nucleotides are TGTGCCACCAGTGACCCGTTTCAGGGTCTGCGGGATTACGAGCAGTACTTC.

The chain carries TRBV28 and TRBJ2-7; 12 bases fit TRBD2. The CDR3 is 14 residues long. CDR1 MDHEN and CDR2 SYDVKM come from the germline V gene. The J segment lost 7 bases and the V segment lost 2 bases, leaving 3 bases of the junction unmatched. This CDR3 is CASSLGLAGGEQYF. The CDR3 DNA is TGTGCCAGCAGTTTAGGTCTAGCGGGGGGGGAGCAGTACTTC.

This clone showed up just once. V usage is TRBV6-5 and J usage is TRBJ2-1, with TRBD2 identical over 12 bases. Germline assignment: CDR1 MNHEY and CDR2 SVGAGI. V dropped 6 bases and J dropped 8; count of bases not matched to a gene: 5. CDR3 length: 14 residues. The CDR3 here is CASSPTSGSDEQFF. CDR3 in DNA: TGTGCCAGCAGCCCGACTAGCGGGAGTGATGAGCAGTTCTTC.

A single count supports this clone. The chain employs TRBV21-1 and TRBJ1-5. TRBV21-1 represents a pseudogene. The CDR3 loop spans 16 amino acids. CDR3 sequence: CASSKGPDYSNQPQHF. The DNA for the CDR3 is TGTGCCAGCAGCAAAGGTCCGGACTATAGCAATCAGCCCCAGCATTTT.

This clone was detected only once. The CDR3 DNA follows: TGTGCCAGCAGCTTGGGTAGCGGGAGGGAGAGCACAGATACGCAGTATTTT. Its translation is CASSLGSGRESTDTQYF. V is TRBV7-8 and J is TRBJ2-3; 11 nucleotides line up with TRBD2. Trimming cost V 3 bases and J 0 bases; bases outside gene matches: 5. The CDR3 consists of 17 residues. Germline loops: CDR1 SGHVS, CDR2 FQNEAQ.

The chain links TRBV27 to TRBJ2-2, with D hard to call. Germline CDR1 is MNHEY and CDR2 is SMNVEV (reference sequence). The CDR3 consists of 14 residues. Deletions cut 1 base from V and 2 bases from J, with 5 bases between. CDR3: CASSLFHNTGELFF. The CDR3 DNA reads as TGTGCCAGCAGTTTATTCCACAACACCGGGGAGCTGTTTTTT.

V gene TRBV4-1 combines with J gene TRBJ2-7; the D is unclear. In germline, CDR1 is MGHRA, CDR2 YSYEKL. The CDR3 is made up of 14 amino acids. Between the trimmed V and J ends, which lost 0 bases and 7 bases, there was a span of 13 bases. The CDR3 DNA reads TGCGCCAGCAGCCAAGATCTCCTCCCTCTGGAGCAGTACTTC. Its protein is CASSQDLLPLEQYF.

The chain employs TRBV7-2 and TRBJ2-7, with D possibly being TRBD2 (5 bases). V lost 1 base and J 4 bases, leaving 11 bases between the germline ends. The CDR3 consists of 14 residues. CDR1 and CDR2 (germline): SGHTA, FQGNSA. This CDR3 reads CASSLGRSSYEQYF. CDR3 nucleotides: TGTGCCAGCAGCTTAGGGAGGAGTAGTTACGAGCAGTACTTC.

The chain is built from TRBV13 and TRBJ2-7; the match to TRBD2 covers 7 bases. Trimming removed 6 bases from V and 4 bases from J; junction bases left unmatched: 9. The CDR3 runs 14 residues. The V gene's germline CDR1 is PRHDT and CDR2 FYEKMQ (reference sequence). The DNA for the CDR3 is TGTGCCAGCAGACCCCGCGGGGGAAGTTACGAGCAGTACTTC. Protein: CASRPRGGSYEQYF.

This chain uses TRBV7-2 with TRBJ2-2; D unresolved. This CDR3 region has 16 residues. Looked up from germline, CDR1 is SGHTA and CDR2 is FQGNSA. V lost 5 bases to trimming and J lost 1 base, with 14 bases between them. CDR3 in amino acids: CASSPWWLGNTGELFF. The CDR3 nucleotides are TGTGCCAGCAGCCCTTGGTGGCTTGGGAACACCGGGGAGCTGTTTTTT.

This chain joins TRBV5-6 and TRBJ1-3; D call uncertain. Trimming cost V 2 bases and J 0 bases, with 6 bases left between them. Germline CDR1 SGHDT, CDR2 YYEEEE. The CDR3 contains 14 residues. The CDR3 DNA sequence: TGTGCCAGCAGCTTCGGACGCTCTGGAAACACCATATATTTT. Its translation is CASSFGRSGNTIYF.

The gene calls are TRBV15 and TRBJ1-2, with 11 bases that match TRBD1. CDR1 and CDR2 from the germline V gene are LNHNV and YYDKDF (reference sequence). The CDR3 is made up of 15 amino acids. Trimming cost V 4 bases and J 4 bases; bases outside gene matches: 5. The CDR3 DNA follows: TGTGCCACCAGCAAAGGGACAGGGGGGTCCTATGGCTACACCTTC. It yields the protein CATSKGTGGSYGYTF.

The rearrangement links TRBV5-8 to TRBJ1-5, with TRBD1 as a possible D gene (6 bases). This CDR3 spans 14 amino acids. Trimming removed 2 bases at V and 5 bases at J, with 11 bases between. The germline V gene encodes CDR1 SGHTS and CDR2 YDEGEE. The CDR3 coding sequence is TGTGCCAGCAGCTTCGGGGGGCGCGATCAGCCCCAGCATTTT. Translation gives CASSFGGRDQPQHF. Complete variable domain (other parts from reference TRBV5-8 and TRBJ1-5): EAGVTQSPTHLIKTRGQQATLRCSPISGHTSVYWYQQALGLGLQFLLWYDEGEERNRGNFPPRFSGRQFPNYSSELNVNALELEDSALYLCASSFGGRDQPQHFGDGTRLSIL.

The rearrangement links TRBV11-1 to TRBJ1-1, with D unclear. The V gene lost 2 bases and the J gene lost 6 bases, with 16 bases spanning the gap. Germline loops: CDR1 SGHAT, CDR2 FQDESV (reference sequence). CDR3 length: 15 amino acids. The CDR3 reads CASSLSHGRTSEAFF. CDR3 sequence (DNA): TGTGCCAGCAGCTTATCCCACGGCAGGACCTCTGAAGCTTTCTTT.

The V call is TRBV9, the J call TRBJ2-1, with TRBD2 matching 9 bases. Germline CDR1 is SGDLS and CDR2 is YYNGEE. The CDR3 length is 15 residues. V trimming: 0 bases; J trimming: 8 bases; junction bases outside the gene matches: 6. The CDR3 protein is CASSVAASGVDEQFF. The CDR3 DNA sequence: TGTGCCAGCAGCGTAGCGGCTAGCGGGGTTGATGAGCAGTTCTTC.

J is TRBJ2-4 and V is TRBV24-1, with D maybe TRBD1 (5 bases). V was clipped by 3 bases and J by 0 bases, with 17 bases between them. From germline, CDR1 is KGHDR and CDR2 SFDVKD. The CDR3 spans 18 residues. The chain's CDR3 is CATSDGITGGVAKNIQYF. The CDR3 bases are TGTGCCACCAGTGATGGTATAACAGGTGGGGTAGCCAAAAACATTCAGTACTTC.

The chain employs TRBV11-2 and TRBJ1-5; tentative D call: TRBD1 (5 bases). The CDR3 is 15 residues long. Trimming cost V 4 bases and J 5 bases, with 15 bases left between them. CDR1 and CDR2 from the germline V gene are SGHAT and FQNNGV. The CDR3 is CASSSLTGRDQPQHF. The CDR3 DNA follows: TGTGCCAGCAGCTCGCTGACGGGACGGGATCAGCCCCAGCATTTT.

The CDR3 spells CASSLTYEQYF. The CDR3 nucleotides read TGTGCCAGCAGTCTAACCTACGAGCAGTACTTC. V is TRBV12-3 or TRBV12-4 and J is TRBJ2-7; no clear D. The CDR3 spans 11 residues. Trimming removed 5 bases from V and 2 bases from J, with 4 bases in between.

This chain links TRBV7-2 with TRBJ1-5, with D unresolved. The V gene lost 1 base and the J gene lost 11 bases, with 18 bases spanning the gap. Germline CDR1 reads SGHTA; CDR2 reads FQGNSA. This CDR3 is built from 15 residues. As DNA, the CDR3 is TGTGCCAGCAGCTTAGGGACCGAGATCATGAGAGCCCAGCATTTT. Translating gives CASSLGTEIMRAQHF.